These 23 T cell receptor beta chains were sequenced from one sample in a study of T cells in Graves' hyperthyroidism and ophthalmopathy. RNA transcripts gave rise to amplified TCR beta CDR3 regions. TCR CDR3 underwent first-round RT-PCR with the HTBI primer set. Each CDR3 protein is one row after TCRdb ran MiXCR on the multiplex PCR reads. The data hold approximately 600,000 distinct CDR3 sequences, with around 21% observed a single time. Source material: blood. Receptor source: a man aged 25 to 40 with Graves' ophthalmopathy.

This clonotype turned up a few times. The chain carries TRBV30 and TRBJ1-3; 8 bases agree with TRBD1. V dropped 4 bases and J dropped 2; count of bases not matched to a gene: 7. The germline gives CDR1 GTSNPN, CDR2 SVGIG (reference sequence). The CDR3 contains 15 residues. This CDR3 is CAWTATGATGNTIYF. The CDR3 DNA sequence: TGTGCCTGGACCGCGACAGGGGCGACTGGAAACACCATATATTTT. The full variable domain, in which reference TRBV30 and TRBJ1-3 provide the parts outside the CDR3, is SQTIHQWPATLVQPVGSPLSLECTVEGTSNPNLYWYRQAAGRGLQLLFYSVGIGQISSEVPQNLSASRPQDRQFILSSKKLLLSDSGFYLCAWTATGATGNTIYFGEGSWLTVV.

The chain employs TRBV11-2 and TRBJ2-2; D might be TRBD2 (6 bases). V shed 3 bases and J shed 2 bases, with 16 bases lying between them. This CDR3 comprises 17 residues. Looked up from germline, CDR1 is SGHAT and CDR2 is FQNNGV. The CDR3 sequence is CASSLLGLSLNTGELFF. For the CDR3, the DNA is TGTGCCAGCAGCTTGCTGGGACTCTCCCTTAACACCGGGGAGCTGTTTTTT.

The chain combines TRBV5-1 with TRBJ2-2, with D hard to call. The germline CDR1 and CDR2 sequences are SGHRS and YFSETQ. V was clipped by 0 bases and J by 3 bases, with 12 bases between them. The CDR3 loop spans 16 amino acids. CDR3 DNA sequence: TGCGCCAGCAGCTTGGGGGCTAACCCCGACACCGGGGAGCTGTTTTTT. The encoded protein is CASSLGANPDTGELFF.

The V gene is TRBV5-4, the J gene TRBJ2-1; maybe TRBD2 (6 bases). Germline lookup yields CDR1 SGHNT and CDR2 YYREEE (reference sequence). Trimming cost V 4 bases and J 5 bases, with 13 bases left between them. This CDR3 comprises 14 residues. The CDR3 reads CASSPRDLNNEQFF. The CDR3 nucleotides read TGTGCCAGCAGCCCGAGGGACTTGAACAATGAGCAGTTCTTC. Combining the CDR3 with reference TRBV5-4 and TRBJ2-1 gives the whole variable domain ETGVTQSPTHLIKTRGQQVTLRCSSQSGHNTVSWYQQALGQGPQFIFQYYREEENGRGNFPPRFSGLQFPNYSSELNVNALELDDSALYLCASSPRDLNNEQFFGPGTRLTVL.

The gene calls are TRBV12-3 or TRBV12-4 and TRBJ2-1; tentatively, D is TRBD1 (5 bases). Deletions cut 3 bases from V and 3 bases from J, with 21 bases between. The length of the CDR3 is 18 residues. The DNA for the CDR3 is TGTGCCAGCAGTTTCCCCCAGGGCGCCCTTGGAATCTACAATGAGCAGTTCTTC. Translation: CASSFPQGALGIYNEQFF.

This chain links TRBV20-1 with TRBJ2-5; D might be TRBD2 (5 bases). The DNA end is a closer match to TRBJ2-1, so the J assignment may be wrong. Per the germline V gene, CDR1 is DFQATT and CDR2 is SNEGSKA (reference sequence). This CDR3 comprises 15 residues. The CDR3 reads CSARDPSSRIETQFF. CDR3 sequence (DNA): TGCAGTGCTAGAGATCCTAGCTCAAGAATAGAGACCCAGTTCTTC.

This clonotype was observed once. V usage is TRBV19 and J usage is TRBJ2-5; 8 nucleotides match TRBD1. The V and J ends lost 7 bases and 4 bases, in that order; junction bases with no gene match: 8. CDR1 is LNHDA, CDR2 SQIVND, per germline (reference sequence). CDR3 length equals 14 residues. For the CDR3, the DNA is TGTGCCAGTAACCACGGACAGGGAGGAGAGACCCAGTACTTC. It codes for CASNHGQGGETQYF.

The DNA for the CDR3 is TGTGCCAGCAGTGCTACTAGGACTAAAAATGAGCAGTTCTTC. Amino acid sequence: CASSATRTKNEQFF. The gene calls are TRBV12-3 or TRBV12-4 and TRBJ2-1; a possible D gene is TRBD2 (6 bases). The CDR3 runs 14 residues. V was pared by 5 bases and J by 7 bases, with 15 bases between.

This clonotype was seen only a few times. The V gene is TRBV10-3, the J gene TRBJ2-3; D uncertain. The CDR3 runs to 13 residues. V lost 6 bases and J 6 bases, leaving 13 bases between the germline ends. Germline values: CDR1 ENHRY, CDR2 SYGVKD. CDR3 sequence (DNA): TGTGCCATCAGAACCGAGGCCGGTGATACGCAGTATTTT. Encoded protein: CAIRTEAGDTQYF.

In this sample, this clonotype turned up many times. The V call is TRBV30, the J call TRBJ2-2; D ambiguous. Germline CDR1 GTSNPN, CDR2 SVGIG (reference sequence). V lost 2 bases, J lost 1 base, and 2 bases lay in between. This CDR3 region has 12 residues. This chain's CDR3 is CAWSWNTGELFF. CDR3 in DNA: TGTGCCTGGAGTTGGAACACCGGGGAGCTGTTTTTT.

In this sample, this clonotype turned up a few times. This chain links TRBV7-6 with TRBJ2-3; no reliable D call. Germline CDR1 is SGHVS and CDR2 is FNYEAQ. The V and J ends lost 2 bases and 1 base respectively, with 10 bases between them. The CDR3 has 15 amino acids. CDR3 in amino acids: CASSLRPSGTDTQYF. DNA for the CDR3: TGTGCCAGCAGCTTAAGGCCCTCCGGCACAGATACGCAGTATTTT.

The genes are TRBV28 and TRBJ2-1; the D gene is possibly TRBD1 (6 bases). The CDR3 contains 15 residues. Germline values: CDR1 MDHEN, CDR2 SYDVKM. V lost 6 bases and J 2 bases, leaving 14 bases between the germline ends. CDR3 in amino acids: CASSQGWGPYNEQFF. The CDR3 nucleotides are TGTGCCAGCAGCCAGGGGTGGGGGCCCTACAATGAGCAGTTCTTC.

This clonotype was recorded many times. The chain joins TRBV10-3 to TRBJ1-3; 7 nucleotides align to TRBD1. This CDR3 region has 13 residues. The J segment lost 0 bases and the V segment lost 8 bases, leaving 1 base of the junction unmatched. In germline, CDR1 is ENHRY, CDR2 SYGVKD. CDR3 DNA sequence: TGTGCCATCGGACAGGACTCTGGAAACACCATATATTTT. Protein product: CAIGQDSGNTIYF.

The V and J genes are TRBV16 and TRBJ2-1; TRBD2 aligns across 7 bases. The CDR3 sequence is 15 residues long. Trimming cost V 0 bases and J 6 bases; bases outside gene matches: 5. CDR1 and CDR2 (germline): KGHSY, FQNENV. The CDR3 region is CASSQSAGVGNEQFF. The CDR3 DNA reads TGTGCCAGCAGCCAATCTGCGGGAGTTGGCAATGAGCAGTTCTTC.

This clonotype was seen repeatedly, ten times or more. CDR3 in amino acids: CASSRDSAGEQYF. CDR3 nucleotide sequence: TGTGCCAGCTCACGAGACTCCGCAGGCGAGCAGTACTTC. The V gene is TRBV18, the J gene TRBJ2-7; no reliable D call. Between the trimmed V and J ends, which lost 4 bases and 6 bases, there was a span of 13 bases. The length of the CDR3 is 13 residues. The germline V gene has CDR1 KGHSH and CDR2 LQKENI.

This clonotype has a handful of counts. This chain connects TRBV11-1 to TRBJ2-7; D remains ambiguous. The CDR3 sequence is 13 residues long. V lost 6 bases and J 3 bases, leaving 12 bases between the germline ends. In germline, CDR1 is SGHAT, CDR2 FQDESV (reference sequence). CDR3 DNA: TGTGCCAGCAGTGTATATCTTAACTACGAGCAGTACTTC. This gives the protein CASSVYLNYEQYF.

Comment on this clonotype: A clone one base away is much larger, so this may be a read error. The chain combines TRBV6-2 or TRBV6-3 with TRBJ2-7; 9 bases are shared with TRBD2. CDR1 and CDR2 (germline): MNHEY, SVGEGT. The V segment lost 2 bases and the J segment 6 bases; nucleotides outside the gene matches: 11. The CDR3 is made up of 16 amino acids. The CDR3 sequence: CASSYGLARGSCEQYF. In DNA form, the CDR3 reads TGTGCCAGCAGTTACGGACTAGCGCGAGGGTCATGCGAGCAGTACTTC.

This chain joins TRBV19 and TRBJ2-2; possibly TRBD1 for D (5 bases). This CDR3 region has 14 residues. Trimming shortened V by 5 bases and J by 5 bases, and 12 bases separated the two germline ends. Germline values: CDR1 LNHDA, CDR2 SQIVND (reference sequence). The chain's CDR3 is CASSSGFSTGELFF. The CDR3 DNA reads TGTGCCAGTAGTTCAGGGTTCTCGACCGGGGAGCTGTTTTTT. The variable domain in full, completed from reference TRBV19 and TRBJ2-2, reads DGGITQSPKYLFRKEGQNVTLSCEQNLNHDAMYWYRQDPGQGLRLIYYSQIVNDFQKGDIAEGYSVSREKKESFPLTVTSAQKNPTAFYLCASSSGFSTGELFFGEGSRLTVL.

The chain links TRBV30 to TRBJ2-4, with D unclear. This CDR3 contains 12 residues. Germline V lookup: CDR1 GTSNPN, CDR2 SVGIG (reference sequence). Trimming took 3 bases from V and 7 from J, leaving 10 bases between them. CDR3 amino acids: CAWSPSENIQYF. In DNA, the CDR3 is TGTGCCTGGAGCCCCAGCGAGAACATTCAGTACTTC.

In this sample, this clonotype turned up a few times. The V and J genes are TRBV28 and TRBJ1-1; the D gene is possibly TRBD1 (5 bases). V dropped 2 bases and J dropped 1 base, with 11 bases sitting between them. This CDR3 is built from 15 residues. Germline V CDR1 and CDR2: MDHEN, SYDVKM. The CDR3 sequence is CASSLAGIGNTEAFF. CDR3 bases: TGTGCCAGCAGTTTAGCAGGGATTGGGAACACTGAAGCTTTCTTT. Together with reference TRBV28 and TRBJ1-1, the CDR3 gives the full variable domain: DVKVTQSSRYLVKRTGEKVFLECVQDMDHENMFWYRQDPGLGLRLIYFSYDVKMKEKGDIPEGYSVSREKKERFSLILESASTNQTSMYLCASSLAGIGNTEAFFGQGTRLTVV.

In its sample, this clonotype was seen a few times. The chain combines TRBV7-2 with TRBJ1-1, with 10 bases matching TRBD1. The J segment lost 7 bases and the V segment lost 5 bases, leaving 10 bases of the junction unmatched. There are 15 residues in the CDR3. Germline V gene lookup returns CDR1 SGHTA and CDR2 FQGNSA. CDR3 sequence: CASSLRDRGGGEAFF. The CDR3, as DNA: TGTGCCAGCAGCCTCCGGGACAGGGGTGGAGGTGAAGCTTTCTTT.

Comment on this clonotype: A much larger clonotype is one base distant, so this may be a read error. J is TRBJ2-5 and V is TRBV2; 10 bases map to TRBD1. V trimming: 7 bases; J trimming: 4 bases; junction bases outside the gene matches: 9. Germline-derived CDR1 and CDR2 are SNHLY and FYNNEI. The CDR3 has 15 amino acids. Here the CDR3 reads CASTRQGAALETQYF. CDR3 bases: TGTGCCAGCACGCGACAGGGGGCAGCTTTAGAGACCCAGTACTTC. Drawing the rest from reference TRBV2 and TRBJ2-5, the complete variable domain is EPEVTQTPSHQVTQMGQEVILRCVPISNHLYFYWYRQILGQKVEFLVSFYNNEISEKSEIFDDQFSVERPDGSNFTLKIRSTKLEDSAMYFCASTRQGAALETQYFGPGTRLLVL.

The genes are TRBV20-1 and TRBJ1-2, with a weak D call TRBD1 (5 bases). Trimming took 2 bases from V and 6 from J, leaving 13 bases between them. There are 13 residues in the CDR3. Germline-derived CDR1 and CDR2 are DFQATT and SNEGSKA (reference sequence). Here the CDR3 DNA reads TGCAGTGCTAGACCGGGACCCGGGGATGGCTACACCTTC. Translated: CSARPGPGDGYTF.